A single TCR beta chain is shown here with its context. The V end lost 8 bases, the J end lost 0 bases, and 10 bases lay between the germline ends. CDR3 length equals 13 residues. From germline, CDR1 is MGHRA and CDR2 YSYEKL. The data belong to a study of shared clonotypes between healthy human individuals. Here immunoSEQ multiplex PCR was the method, and the copy in TCRdb shows in-frame clones only, minus some. The sample lists about 600,000 clones, around 97% occurring once. J is TRBJ1-1 and V is TRBV4-1; possible D gene TRBD1, 5 bases. The sample consisted of naive CD4+ T cells sorted from blood. Subset specified: CD45RA+ positively selected. This TCR derives from a woman aged 25 to 39 in good health. CDR3 sequence (DNA): TGCGCCAGCGGTCGGACAATGAACACTGAAGCTTTCTTT. Amino acids: CASGRTMNTEAFF.